This T cell receptor beta chain was sequenced for a study of blood T cell repertoires in COVID-19. Study background: Acute-phase and convalescent COVID-19 samples originated in the United States, Italy and Spain. The analysed material was cDNA or gDNA that came from T cells, B-cell-depleted T cells, or PBMCs.

Methods used by the authors: Nucleated cell number was recorded as an estimate derived from reference gene primer amplification. Measured with immunoSEQ multiplex PCR; TCRdb has only the in-frame clones, and not every one. That table supplies the V and J calls and clone size; D and trimming were determined from the DNA. The table includes about 380,000 clones, over 65% detected once. The receptor comes from a human donor with acute or convalescent COVID-19. The donor label of this sample is uncertain. Input material: peripheral blood.

CDR3 sequence reads: CASNLDRGLSQPQHF. The CDR3 region has the DNA TGTGCCAGCAATCTGGACAGGGGGCTAAGTCAGCCCCAGCATTTT. The J gene is TRBJ1-5, the V gene TRBV28; 11 positions agree with TRBD1. Looked up from germline, CDR1 is MDHEN and CDR2 is SYDVKM. J gave up 6 bases and V 7 bases, and 8 bases lay outside the gene matches. This CDR3 comprises 15 residues.